This entry lists 18 T cell receptor beta chains sequenced from one sample in a study of blood T cells in healthy people across ages. Together with a sample-barcoded 5' primer, a J-beta primer mix was included in a second PCR lasting about 7 to 11 cycles. TCRdb processed the 5' RACE reads anew with MiXCR; each CDR3 protein has one entry. Of 1.5 million to 2 million distinct CDR3 sequences listed, about two fifths were seen once; the top ten hold 20% to 25%. Sequencing input: blood. These receptors were collected from a human donor in good health.

The chain couples TRBV5-1 to TRBJ1-1; tentative D call: TRBD1 (6 bases). Germline V lookup: CDR1 SGHRS, CDR2 YFSETQ. This CDR3 spans 15 amino acids. The germline V and J ends were trimmed by 7 bases and 1 base, with 17 bases remaining between them. CDR3: CASGRAPRGNTEAFF. The CDR3 nucleotides read TGCGCCAGCGGCCGGGCCCCCAGGGGGAACACTGAAGCTTTCTTT.

Concerning this clonotype itself: At one of its ends the junction is not consistent with the germline gene, which may arise from a read error. This chain links TRBV10-3 with TRBJ2-5; 9 bases are shared with TRBD2. This CDR3 contains 15 residues. Germline-derived CDR1 and CDR2 are ENHRY and SYGVKD. CDR3: CVISESGGPQETQYF. In nucleotides, the CDR3 is TGTGTCATCAGTGAAAGCGGGGGGCCACAAGAGACTCAGTACTTC.

The chain has TRBV3-1 and TRBJ2-7; no clear D gene. CDR3 length: 14 amino acids. Trimming removed 3 bases from V and 4 bases from J, with 13 bases in between. Per germline, CDR1 LGHDT and CDR2 YNNKEL (reference sequence). The CDR3 bases are TGTGCCAGCAGCCATCACCCCCAGTTATACGAGCAGTACTTC. Its protein is CASSHHPQLYEQYF.

The chain employs TRBV3-1 and TRBJ1-6; the D gene is possibly TRBD1 (5 bases). Germline lookup yields CDR1 LGHDT and CDR2 YNNKEL (reference sequence). This CDR3 has 17 residues. The germline V and J ends were trimmed by 0 bases and 3 bases, with 12 bases remaining between them. The DNA for the CDR3 is TGTGCCAGCAGCCAAGAGTGGGGCCGAATCTATAATTCACCCCTCCACTTT. Protein product: CASSQEWGRIYNSPLHF.

DNA for the CDR3: TGTGCTGGCAGTTCTCCGGACAGGGAGACGCAGTATTTT. Amino acids: CAGSSPDRETQYF. The chain links TRBV28 to TRBJ2-3; 8 bases agree with TRBD1. This CDR3 is built from 13 residues. Germline V gene sequence: CDR1 MDHEN, CDR2 SYDVKM.

The chain carries TRBV12-3 or TRBV12-4 and TRBJ2-1, with D perhaps TRBD2 (6 bases). This CDR3 spans 15 amino acids. V lost 6 bases and J lost 0, with 12 bases in between. In nucleotides, the CDR3 is TGTGCCAGCAGAGTAGCGGCTAGCTCCTACAATGAGCAGTTCTTC. Amino acids: CASRVAASSYNEQFF.

This clonotype appeared a few times. This rearrangement joins TRBV29-1 to TRBJ2-7, with 11 bases matching TRBD2. This CDR3 comprises 13 residues. Germline values: CDR1 SQVTM, CDR2 ANQGSEA. V lost 7 bases, J lost 2 bases, and 4 bases stayed unmatched. CDR3 region: CSGGSGGAYEQYF. In DNA, the CDR3 is TGCAGCGGCGGTAGCGGGGGGGCCTACGAGCAGTACTTC.

The J gene is TRBJ2-1, the V gene TRBV29-1; no firm D call. Germline V gene lookup returns CDR1 SQVTM and CDR2 ANQGSEA. V was cut by 6 bases and J by 7 bases, with 13 bases left in between. CDR3 length: 12 amino acids. CDR3 DNA: TGCAGCGTCCGCGCTGCCGCAAATGAGCAGTTCTTC. This gives the protein CSVRAAANEQFF.

The chain carries TRBV12-5 and TRBJ1-1, with 10 bases fitting TRBD1. From germline, CDR1 is LGHNT and CDR2 FRNRAP. CDR3 length equals 15 residues. The J segment lost 3 bases and the V segment lost 6 bases, leaving 7 bases of the junction unmatched. CDR3 region: CASGPDRGYDTEAFF. The CDR3 DNA reads TGTGCTAGTGGGCCGGACAGGGGGTATGACACTGAAGCTTTCTTT.

The chain carries TRBV3-1 and TRBJ1-2, with D possibly TRBD1 on 5 matching bases. The V end lost 1 base, the J end lost 4 bases, and 16 bases lay between the germline ends. The CDR3 consists of 16 residues. Germline V gene sequence: CDR1 LGHDT, CDR2 YNNKEL (reference sequence). The chain's CDR3 is CASSQGRGSLAYGYTF. CDR3 coding DNA: TGTGCCAGCAGCCAAGGACGGGGCAGCCTCGCCTATGGCTACACCTTC.

This clonotype was recorded a few times. This may arise from a read error, as a much more abundant clone is one base away. The CDR3 nucleotides are TGCGCCAGCAGTCAGACGGATGGGGGGGGCGGGGAGCAGTTCTTC. Its translation: CASSQTDGGGGEQFF. The rearrangement links TRBV5-1 to TRBJ2-1, with D possibly being TRBD2 (7 bases). The germline V gene encodes CDR1 SGHRS and CDR2 YFSETQ. The CDR3 is 15 residues long. V dropped 5 bases and J dropped 10 bases, with 22 bases sitting between them.

The chain carries TRBV6-5 and TRBJ1-1, with no clear D. CDR3 length: 13 residues. Germline lookup yields CDR1 MNHEY and CDR2 SVGAGI. Deletions cut 10 bases from V and 0 bases from J, with 12 bases between. In nucleotides, the CDR3 is TGTGCCACGGAAAGAGGGATGAACACTGAAGCTTTCTTT. Translated: CATERGMNTEAFF.

A note on this clonotype: One end of the junction varies from germline; a read error may be responsible. The chain carries TRBV4-3 and TRBJ2-4; possible D gene TRBD1, 5 bases. With the DNA end fitting TRBJ2-7 better, the J assignment may be wrong. Germline V gene sequence: CDR1 LGHNA, CDR2 YSLEER. The CDR3 loop spans 13 amino acids. CDR3 region: CASGQETEYEQYF. The CDR3 DNA reads as TGCGCCAGCGGCCAAGAGACAGAATACGAGCAGTACTTC.

This clonotype was detected many times. This chain joins TRBV5-5 and TRBJ2-5; 7 nucleotides agree with TRBD2. Trimming took 2 bases from V and 4 from J; bases not matched to a gene: 5. Germline V CDR1 and CDR2: SGHKS, YYEKEE (reference sequence). The length of the CDR3 is 14 residues. The CDR3 DNA reads as TGTGCCAGCAGCTTTTTATCGGGGGGAGAGACCCAGTACTTC. Its protein product is CASSFLSGGETQYF.

As to this clonotype: A read error may account for a junction end that differs from germline. This CDR3 is CAGSHPEDSKGHLNTEAFF. The CDR3 nucleotides read TGCGCCGGCAGCCATCCCGAGGACTCAAAGGGACACTTGAACACTGAAGCTTTCTTT. The chain has TRBV4-1 and TRBJ1-1; D may be TRBD1 (6 bases). Germline V gene sequence: CDR1 MGHRA, CDR2 YSYEKL. CDR3 length: 19 residues.

The V gene is TRBV5-1, the J gene TRBJ2-1; D is uncertain. This CDR3 is 13 amino acids long. Trimming stripped 4 bases from V and 5 bases from J, with 10 bases between. CDR1 and CDR2 (germline): SGHRS, YFSETQ. Written as DNA, the CDR3 is TGCGCCAGCAGCCTCACCCCGGACAATGAGCAGTTCTTC. Translating gives CASSLTPDNEQFF. Using reference TRBV5-1 and TRBJ2-1 for the parts outside the CDR3, the full variable domain is KAGVTQTPRYLIKTRGQQVTLSCSPISGHRSVSWYQQTPGQGLQFLFEYFSETQRNKGNFPGRFSGRQFSNSRSEMNVSTLELGDSALYLCASSLTPDNEQFFGPGTRLTVL.

In its sample, this clonotype was seen a few times. CDR3 bases: TGTGCCAGCAGACCTCAGGGGGCCCTGAACACTGAAGCTTTCTTT. Encoded protein: CASRPQGALNTEAFF. This rearrangement joins TRBV12-3 or TRBV12-4 to TRBJ1-1; TRBD1 matches 8 bases. V lost 6 bases, J lost 0 bases, and 6 bases stayed unmatched. CDR3 length equals 15 residues.

The chain employs TRBV20-1 and TRBJ2-1; the D is unclear. V lost 2 bases to trimming and J lost 12 bases, with 20 bases between them. This CDR3 comprises 14 residues. Per the germline V gene, CDR1 is DFQATT and CDR2 is SNEGSKA (reference sequence). CDR3 DNA sequence: TGCAGTGCTAGAAAAAACATCGTAGGGCAGAGGCAGTTCTTC. It translates to CSARKNIVGQRQFF.